The next 27 T cell receptor beta chains were all read from a single sample in a study of blood T cell repertoires in COVID-19. Libraries were prepared by immunoSEQ multiplex PCR; TCRdb keeps only in-frame clonotypes and omits some of them. The table shows about 270,000 clones, with 84% occurring only once. The sequenced sample consisted of peripheral blood. These receptors were collected from a human donor with COVID-19, enrolled during active disease. The donor label of this sample is uncertain.

The chain carries TRBV5-4 and TRBJ1-6; TRBD1 matches at 9 bases. V lost 4 bases and J lost 8; bases outside the gene matches: 10. Germline V gene lookup returns CDR1 SGHNT and CDR2 YYREEE (reference sequence). The CDR3 length is 16 residues. The DNA for the CDR3 is TGTGCCAGCAGCCCCACGGGACAGGGTACAGATTCACCCCTCCACTTT. It translates to CASSPTGQGTDSPLHF.

The chain recombines TRBV5-1 with TRBJ1-4, with D possibly being TRBD1 (6 bases). V was shortened by 4 bases and J by 6 bases, with 16 bases between the two germline ends. Germline V gives CDR1 SGHRS, CDR2 YFSETQ. This CDR3 contains 15 residues. DNA for the CDR3: TGCGCCAGCAGCGCACAGGGTTCCCGGGATGAAAAACTGTTTTTT. It encodes CASSAQGSRDEKLFF.

The chain is built from TRBV6-5 and TRBJ1-6; TRBD1 might be the D (6 bases). The CDR3 spans 15 residues. The V gene's germline CDR1 is MNHEY and CDR2 SVGAGI. Between the trimmed V and J ends, which lost 7 bases and 7 bases, there was a span of 17 bases. This chain's CDR3 is CASTSSRGANSPLHF. In DNA form, the CDR3 reads TGTGCCAGCACGTCTTCGCGGGGGGCGAATTCACCCCTCCACTTT.

This clone is a singleton in its sample. This rearrangement joins TRBV5-1 to TRBJ2-2, with 9 bases aligning to TRBD2. Germline V lookup: CDR1 SGHRS, CDR2 YFSETQ. V was pared by 2 bases and J by 0 bases, with 5 bases of the junction left unmatched. This CDR3 comprises 17 residues. This CDR3 is CASSFMTSGPNTGELFF. The CDR3, as DNA: TGCGCCAGCAGCTTTATGACTAGCGGTCCGAACACCGGGGAGCTGTTTTTT.

This clone was counted a few times. CDR3: CASSHPLAGANEQFF. The CDR3 DNA reads as TGTGCCAGCAGCCACCCACTAGCTGGGGCCAATGAGCAGTTCTTC. The rearrangement joins TRBV3-1 (or the pseudogene TRBV3-2) to TRBJ2-1, with D perhaps TRBD2 (6 bases). This CDR3 is 15 amino acids long. Trimming removed 3 bases at V and 6 bases at J, with 15 bases between. Germline V gene data show CDR1 as LGHDT and CDR2 as YNNKEL (reference sequence).

The V and J genes are TRBV6-5 and TRBJ2-7; D call uncertain. Trimming took 0 bases from V and 3 from J, leaving 9 bases between them. The CDR3 extends over 14 amino acids. Germline-derived CDR1 and CDR2 are MNHEY and SVGAGI. The CDR3 sequence: CASSYSILVYEQYF. CDR3 sequence (DNA): TGTGCCAGCAGTTACTCGATCCTAGTCTACGAGCAGTACTTC.

The chain uses TRBV29-1 and TRBJ2-5; 8 positions match TRBD2. Germline trimming cut 3 bases from V and 8 bases from J; bases unmatched to any gene: 8. Germline CDR1 is SQVTM and CDR2 is ANQGSEA. The CDR3 totals 13 residues. CDR3 bases: TGCAGCGTTGAGAGCGGGAGAAGTATAACCCAGTACTTC. It is translated as CSVESGRSITQYF.

The gene calls are TRBV7-9 and TRBJ2-1; 8 nucleotides line up with TRBD2. V was pared by 4 bases and J by 2 bases, with 13 bases of the junction left unmatched. This CDR3 is built from 18 residues. Germline V gene data show CDR1 as SEHNR and CDR2 as FQNEAQ (reference sequence). The CDR3 DNA is TGTGCCAGCAGCTCCCGCGGAAGAGTAGCGGGAACCTACAATGAGCAGTTCTTC. Its protein is CASSSRGRVAGTYNEQFF.

Only one count was recorded for this clone. This chain uses TRBV5-4 with TRBJ1-2; 7 nucleotides agree with TRBD1. The CDR3 is made up of 15 amino acids. Germline-derived CDR1 and CDR2 are SGHNT and YYREEE (reference sequence). Trimming took 1 base from V and 8 from J; bases not matched to a gene: 11. The CDR3 loop reads CASSLFAGGPQGYTF. The CDR3 bases are TGTGCCAGCAGCTTGTTCGCAGGGGGACCACAAGGCTACACCTTC.

CDR3 protein: CATSDTPQGQPQHF. CDR3 bases: TGTGCCACCAGTGACACCCCCCAGGGTCAGCCCCAGCATTTT. The rearrangement uses TRBV24-1 and TRBJ1-5; D might be TRBD1 (5 bases). The V gene lost 4 bases and the J gene lost 6 bases, with 12 bases spanning the gap. The CDR3 has 14 residues. Germline V gives CDR1 KGHDR, CDR2 SFDVKD.

This clone was recorded a few times. The chain recombines TRBV15 with TRBJ1-4, with 7 positions matching TRBD1. Trimming removed 5 bases from V and 2 bases from J; junction bases left unmatched: 5. Germline lookup yields CDR1 LNHNV and CDR2 YYDKDF (reference sequence). This CDR3 comprises 15 residues. The CDR3 protein is CATSSRQGTNEKLFF. CDR3 DNA: TGTGCCACCAGCTCAAGACAGGGTACTAATGAAAAACTGTTTTTT.

The table lists this clone with a count of one. The chain recombines TRBV13 with TRBJ1-1; D remains unclear. Per the germline V gene, CDR1 is PRHDT and CDR2 is FYEKMQ (reference sequence). Trimming stripped 2 bases from V and 0 bases from J, with 4 bases between. CDR3 length equals 13 residues. The CDR3 here is CASSLQVNTEAFF. As DNA, the CDR3 is TGTGCCAGCAGCTTACAGGTGAACACTGAAGCTTTCTTT.

The rearrangement uses TRBV9 and TRBJ2-4; 7 positions agree with TRBD1. Per germline, CDR1 SGDLS and CDR2 YYNGEE. Trimming took 3 bases from V and 7 from J; bases not matched to a gene: 7. This CDR3 has 14 amino acids. The CDR3 nucleotides are TGTGCCAGCAGCGGCCCGGGACAGATGAACATTCAGTACTTC. Translating gives CASSGPGQMNIQYF.

With regard to this clone: Other DNA sequences in this sample translate to the same CDR3. The rearrangement uses TRBV19 and TRBJ1-1; 7 nucleotides agree with TRBD1. V gave up 2 bases and J gave up 5 bases; unmatched junction bases: 5. Germline lookup yields CDR1 LNHDA and CDR2 SQIVND (reference sequence). The CDR3 extends over 14 amino acids. CDR3 in amino acids: CASSIQGVGTEAFF. The CDR3 bases are TGTGCCAGTAGTATACAGGGGGTCGGAACTGAAGCTTTCTTT.

V and J are TRBV6-1 and TRBJ1-2; 9 bases line up with TRBD1. CDR3 length: 19 amino acids. Germline V gene sequence: CDR1 MNHNS, CDR2 SASEGT. The junction had 15 bases not matched to a gene; V was cut back by 2 bases and J by 2 bases. The CDR3, as DNA: TGTGCCAGCAGTGAAATCCCCTTCTCCCGGACAGGGGTAAACTATGGCTACACCTTC. This gives the protein CASSEIPFSRTGVNYGYTF.

This clone was recorded only once. The chain combines TRBV5-1 with TRBJ2-7, with 7 positions matching TRBD2. This CDR3 has 14 amino acids. Germline CDR1 SGHRS, CDR2 YFSETQ. Trimming removed 4 bases from V and 2 bases from J; junction bases left unmatched: 6. Here the CDR3 reads CASSPQAGAYEQYF. In nucleotides, the CDR3 is TGCGCCAGCAGCCCACAGGCGGGAGCCTACGAGCAGTACTTC. The full variable domain, rest sourced from reference TRBV5-1 and TRBJ2-7, is KAGVTQTPRYLIKTRGQQVTLSCSPISGHRSVSWYQQTPGQGLQFLFEYFSETQRNKGNFPGRFSGRQFSNSRSEMNVSTLELGDSALYLCASSPQAGAYEQYFGPGTRLTVT.

The chain links TRBV10-3 to TRBJ1-2, with 10 bases aligning to TRBD1. V was clipped by 7 bases and J by 4 bases; unmatched bases: 9. This CDR3 contains 15 residues. Germline V lookup: CDR1 ENHRY, CDR2 SYGVKD. CDR3 DNA: TGTGCCATCACGCCCAGTGGACAGGGGGTCTATGGCTACACCTTC. Its translation: CAITPSGQGVYGYTF.

This rearrangement joins TRBV5-4 to TRBJ2-7, with 8 bases that match TRBD2. The CDR3 loop spans 15 amino acids. The junction had 8 bases not matched to a gene; V was cut back by 0 bases and J by 6 bases. Germline CDR1 SGHNT, CDR2 YYREEE (reference sequence). The CDR3 nucleotides are TGTGCCAGCAGCTTGGAATCCCCACGGGGGGGCGAGCAGTACTTC. Protein: CASSLESPRGGEQYF.

The rearrangement links TRBV5-1 to TRBJ2-1; TRBD1 aligns across 8 bases. CDR1 and CDR2 from the germline V gene are SGHRS and YFSETQ. The V segment lost 0 bases and the J segment 0 bases; nucleotides outside the gene matches: 2. The CDR3 covers 16 residues. In nucleotides, the CDR3 is TGCGCCAGCAGCTTGGTTACAGGGGGCTCCTACAATGAGCAGTTCTTC. Amino acids: CASSLVTGGSYNEQFF.

The chain recombines TRBV19 with TRBJ1-1, with a possible D match to TRBD1 (5 bases). Germline V gene sequence: CDR1 LNHDA, CDR2 SQIVND (reference sequence). The V and J ends lost 5 bases and 0 bases respectively, with 16 bases between them. There are 16 residues in the CDR3. CDR3 DNA: TGTGCCAGTAGTCAACCTCAGGGTCTTCTGAACACTGAAGCTTTCTTT. Protein product: CASSQPQGLLNTEAFF. Full variable domain (remainder filled in from reference TRBV19 and TRBJ1-1): DGGITQSPKYLFRKEGQNVTLSCEQNLNHDAMYWYRQDPGQGLRLIYYSQIVNDFQKGDIAEGYSVSREKKESFPLTVTSAQKNPTAFYLCASSQPQGLLNTEAFFGQGTRLTVV.

This clone is a singleton in its sample. An end of the junction differs from the germline gene, which may be a read error. The chain carries TRBV7-9 and TRBJ2-2; TRBD1 agrees at 9 bases. This CDR3 spans 16 amino acids. Germline values: CDR1 SEHNR, CDR2 FQNEAQ (reference sequence). The CDR3 protein is CASSPQGTGNPGELFF. The CDR3 DNA reads as TGTGCCAGCAGTCCTCAGGGGACAGGGAACCCCGGGGAGCTGTTTTTT.

The V and J genes are TRBV10-3 and TRBJ1-1, with TRBD1 identical over 7 bases. The V gene's germline CDR1 is ENHRY and CDR2 SYGVKD. The trim removed 2 bases at V and 3 bases at J, leaving 3 bases unmatched. The CDR3 has 14 amino acids. In nucleotides, the CDR3 is TGTGCCATCAGTGAGGGGGACAGTGACACTGAAGCTTTCTTT. Protein: CAISEGDSDTEAFF.

This clone occurred once. The chain's CDR3 is CAWSVGLAGEGEQFF. Written as DNA, the CDR3 is TGTGCCTGGAGTGTAGGCCTAGCGGGAGAAGGTGAGCAGTTCTTC. The rearrangement joins TRBV30 to TRBJ2-1; 10 bases are shared with TRBD2. Germline trimming cut 0 bases from V and 9 bases from J; bases unmatched to any gene: 8. The CDR3 length is 15 residues. Germline V gene lookup returns CDR1 GTSNPN and CDR2 SVGIG (reference sequence).

In its sample, this clone was seen once. The J gene is TRBJ1-2, the V gene TRBV19; 12 positions match TRBD1. CDR3 length: 16 residues. V dropped 4 bases and J dropped 3; count of bases not matched to a gene: 6. CDR1 and CDR2 (germline): LNHDA, SQIVND (reference sequence). The CDR3 here is CASSKGQGAVDYGYTF. In DNA, the CDR3 is TGTGCCAGTAGTAAGGGACAGGGGGCAGTAGACTATGGCTACACCTTC. Combining the CDR3 with reference TRBV19 and TRBJ1-2 gives the whole variable domain DGGITQSPKYLFRKEGQNVTLSCEQNLNHDAMYWYRQDPGQGLRLIYYSQIVNDFQKGDIAEGYSVSREKKESFPLTVTSAQKNPTAFYLCASSKGQGAVDYGYTFGSGTRLTVV.

In DNA form, the CDR3 reads TGCGCCAGCAGCCAGACCCATCAGGGGGCTGAACTGTTTTTT. Protein product: CASSQTHQGAELFF. J is TRBJ1-4 and V is TRBV4-1, with 8 bases aligning to TRBD1. The V and J ends lost 3 bases and 12 bases, in that order; junction bases with no gene match: 9. The CDR3 covers 14 residues. CDR1 MGHRA and CDR2 YSYEKL come from the germline V gene.

The chain carries TRBV2 and TRBJ2-1; TRBD1 agrees at 8 bases. Trimming cost V 5 bases and J 0 bases; bases outside gene matches: 12. The CDR3 runs to 18 residues. The germline V gene encodes CDR1 SNHLY and CDR2 FYNNEI. In nucleotides, the CDR3 is TGTGCCAGCAGTTCACCTCGTCAGGGGGCGAGCTCCTACAATGAGCAGTTCTTC. Protein sequence: CASSSPRQGASSYNEQFF.

V gene TRBV18 combines with J gene TRBJ1-2; D may be TRBD1 (5 bases). CDR3 length: 16 residues. The V end was cut by 6 bases, the J end by 0 bases, with 17 bases between. Germline CDR1 reads KGHSH; CDR2 reads LQKENI. CDR3 sequence (DNA): TGTGCCAGCTCTGCAACGGAGGGGCTTTCTAACTATGGCTACACCTTC. Its protein is CASSATEGLSNYGYTF. Full variable domain (missing parts from reference TRBV18 and TRBJ1-2): NAGVMQNPRHLVRRRGQEARLRCSPMKGHSHVYWYRQLPEEGLKFMVYLQKENIIDESGMPKERFSAEFPKEGPSILRIQQVVRGDSAAYFCASSATEGLSNYGYTFGSGTRLTVV.